Presented here are 27 T cell receptor beta chains from one specimen sequenced in a study of Graves' ophthalmopathy and Graves' hyperthyroidism. Amplification targeted the TCR beta CDR3 regions, with RNA transcripts as the source material. The first-round RT-PCR employed HTBI primers together with the Qiagen OneStep RT-PCR kit. A multiplex PCR was then performed as the second round. TCRdb fed the multiplex PCR reads into MiXCR, producing one record per CDR3 protein. Among about 400,000 distinct CDR3 sequences, approximately 15% were seen once, and the ten largest hold 7%. Source material: peripheral blood. These receptors were collected from a woman younger than 30 with stable Graves' hyperthyroidism.

Many counts were recorded for this clonotype. The J gene is TRBJ1-3, the V gene TRBV5-1, with 7 positions matching TRBD1. V shed 0 bases and J 1 base; nucleotides not matched to a gene: 1. CDR3 length: 15 residues. Per germline, CDR1 SGHRS and CDR2 YFSETQ. CDR3 sequence (DNA): TGCGCCAGCAGCTTGGCACAGGGGTCTGGAAACACCATATATTTT. It encodes CASSLAQGSGNTIYF.

In its sample, this clonotype was seen a few times. A single base separates this from a much larger clone, so it may be a read error. The chain recombines TRBV6-2 or TRBV6-3 with TRBJ2-7; D is perhaps TRBD1 or TRBD2 (5 bases each). The V gene's germline CDR1 is MNHEY and CDR2 SVGEGT. The CDR3 totals 13 residues. The CDR3 DNA is TGTGCCAGCAGTGAGGGGCCACTCTACGAGCAGCACTTC. Translating gives CASSEGPLYEQHF.

DNA of the CDR3: TGTGCCAGTAGTACAGACCTGAACAAAACGAACACTGAAGCTTTCTTT. It yields the protein CASSTDLNKTNTEAFF. The chain employs TRBV19 and TRBJ1-1; D remains ambiguous. This CDR3 region has 16 residues. V shed 4 bases and J shed 1 base, with 16 bases lying between them. In germline, CDR1 is LNHDA, CDR2 SQIVND (reference sequence).

This clonotype was counted many times. This rearrangement joins TRBV11-3 to TRBJ1-2, with 8 bases that match TRBD1. The ends lost 4 bases at V and 2 bases at J; junction bases unmatched: 3. From germline, CDR1 is SGHNT and CDR2 YENEEA. This CDR3 has 14 residues. CDR3 sequence (DNA): TGTGCCAGCAGCTCGACAGGGGAGAACTATGGCTACACCTTC. Its translation: CASSSTGENYGYTF.

This clonotype was counted between two and nine times. V gene TRBV6-1 combines with J gene TRBJ2-3; D ambiguous. V gave up 3 bases and J gave up 0 bases, with 4 bases separating them. The CDR3 has 13 amino acids. Germline assignment: CDR1 MNHNS and CDR2 SASEGT. The CDR3 region is CASSEYSTDTQYF. CDR3 DNA: TGTGCCAGCAGTGAGTACAGCACAGATACGCAGTATTTT.

The chain combines TRBV11-1 with TRBJ2-5; unclear D gene. CDR3 length equals 13 residues. CDR1 is SGHAT, CDR2 FQDESV, per germline (reference sequence). The V and J ends lost 4 bases and 5 bases respectively, with 11 bases between them. Here the CDR3 reads CASSSDTGETQYF. Written as DNA, the CDR3 is TGTGCCAGCAGCTCAGACACTGGGGAGACCCAGTACTTC.

V usage is TRBV14 and J usage is TRBJ1-2; D perhaps matches TRBD1 (5 bases). Germline CDR1 is SGHDN and CDR2 is FVKESK. The CDR3 covers 13 residues. The V end was cut by 1 base, the J end by 12 bases, with 15 bases between. This chain's CDR3 is CASSQVGPPTDTF. The CDR3 bases are TGTGCCAGCAGCCAAGTGGGGCCACCGACGGACACCTTC.

Many counts were recorded for this clonotype. The J gene is TRBJ1-2, the V gene TRBV4-1, with D unclear. CDR1 is MGHRA, CDR2 YSYEKL, per germline. V dropped 0 bases and J dropped 4 bases, with 6 bases sitting between them. This CDR3 region has 13 residues. CDR3 in amino acids: CASSQERLYGYTF. CDR3 sequence (DNA): TGCGCCAGCAGCCAAGAGAGACTCTATGGCTACACCTTC.

This clonotype was recorded at least ten times. This chain uses TRBV11-2 with TRBJ2-7, with TRBD1 matching over 7 bases. Germline V gene lookup returns CDR1 SGHAT and CDR2 FQNNGV. The CDR3 runs to 13 residues. The junction had 0 bases not matched to a gene; V was cut back by 4 bases and J by 0 bases. CDR3 residues: CASSYRGSYEQYF. CDR3 coding DNA: TGTGCCAGCAGCTACAGGGGCTCCTACGAGCAGTACTTC.

With regard to this clonotype: One junction end disagrees with the germline gene, perhaps due to a read error. The chain joins TRBV7-9 to TRBJ1-2; D not certain. This CDR3 has 15 residues. The germline gives CDR1 SEHNR, CDR2 FQNEAQ (reference sequence). The CDR3 bases are TGTGCCTGCAGCTTGGGCGAAGGTCCCCTCTATGGCTACACCTTC. Its translation is CACSLGEGPLYGYTF.

This clonotype has ten or more counts. The chain is built from TRBV6-1 and TRBJ2-5; D uncertain. This CDR3 region has 11 residues. Trimming removed 7 bases at V and 4 bases at J, with 7 bases between. Looked up from germline, CDR1 is MNHNS and CDR2 is SASEGT. CDR3 region: CASIQGETQYF. CDR3 DNA sequence: TGTGCCAGCATTCAAGGAGAGACCCAGTACTTC.

In its sample, this clonotype was seen many times. The chain joins TRBV28 to TRBJ1-5, with a weak D call TRBD1 (6 bases). Germline lookup yields CDR1 MDHEN and CDR2 SYDVKM. With 3 bases removed from V and 4 bases from J, the gap between germline ends came to 13 bases. The CDR3 runs 15 residues. The CDR3 bases are TGTGCCAGCAGTTTGGAAACAGGGACTAATCAGCCCCAGCATTTT. It translates to CASSLETGTNQPQHF.

This clonotype appeared many times. The rearrangement links TRBV24-1 to TRBJ1-1; D perhaps matches TRBD1 (5 bases). V was pared by 5 bases and J by 7 bases, with 13 bases between. Looked up from germline, CDR1 is KGHDR and CDR2 is SFDVKD. The CDR3 runs to 13 residues. The CDR3 DNA follows: TGTGCCACCAGTGCCCGGGGCGGCGTTGAAGCTTTCTTT. Its translation is CATSARGGVEAFF.

The chain is built from TRBV28 and TRBJ2-7, with 7 bases fitting TRBD1. The trim removed 5 bases at V and 7 bases at J, leaving 17 bases unmatched. The CDR3 consists of 16 residues. Germline-derived CDR1 and CDR2 are MDHEN and SYDVKM. The CDR3 bases are TGTGCCAGCAGTCCAATCCGGGACAGCCTACTGGGGGAGCAGTACTTC. Translated: CASSPIRDSLLGEQYF. Full variable domain (remainder filled in from reference TRBV28 and TRBJ2-7): DVKVTQSSRYLVKRTGEKVFLECVQDMDHENMFWYRQDPGLGLRLIYFSYDVKMKEKGDIPEGYSVSREKKERFSLILESASTNQTSMYLCASSPIRDSLLGEQYFGPGTRLTVT.

The chain has TRBV6-5 and TRBJ1-2; D gene ambiguous. V gave up 0 bases and J gave up 5 bases, with 10 bases separating them. This CDR3 has 14 residues. Germline CDR1 MNHEY, CDR2 SVGAGI. The chain's CDR3 is CASSYSWGFYGYTF. CDR3 sequence (DNA): TGTGCCAGCAGTTACTCGTGGGGATTTTATGGCTACACCTTC.

This clonotype came up many times. The chain uses TRBV12-3 or TRBV12-4 and TRBJ1-2; D not resolved. CDR3 length equals 14 residues. Deletions cut 2 bases from V and 0 bases from J, with 7 bases between. The DNA for the CDR3 is TGTGCCAGCAGTTTAAGGGTCACTAACTATGGCTACACCTTC. Translation: CASSLRVTNYGYTF.

This clonotype was observed many times. The chain links TRBV27 to TRBJ1-6; weak D call: TRBD1 (6 bases). Germline V gene data show CDR1 as MNHEY and CDR2 as SMNVEV (reference sequence). V lost 3 bases and J lost 5, with 11 bases in between. The CDR3 spans 15 residues. Here the CDR3 reads CASSFAQGHNSPLHF. Here the CDR3 DNA reads TGTGCCAGCAGTTTCGCCCAGGGGCATAATTCACCCCTCCACTTT.

This clonotype was recorded many times. The rearrangement uses TRBV27 and TRBJ1-6; D not certain. The germline CDR1 and CDR2 sequences are MNHEY and SMNVEV (reference sequence). The V gene lost 0 bases and the J gene lost 4 bases, with 10 bases spanning the gap. The CDR3 runs to 16 residues. CDR3 region: CASSLSGPYYNSPLHF. The CDR3 DNA reads as TGTGCCAGCAGTTTATCTGGCCCCTATTATAATTCACCCCTCCACTTT.

The chain recombines TRBV19 with TRBJ2-5; tentatively, D is TRBD2 (7 bases). CDR1 LNHDA and CDR2 SQIVND come from the germline V gene (reference sequence). The V end was cut by 3 bases, the J end by 1 base, with 12 bases between. The length of the CDR3 is 15 residues. In DNA form, the CDR3 reads TGTGCCAGTAGTATGACGGGGGGCCGCCAAGAGACCCAGTACTTC. This gives the protein CASSMTGGRQETQYF.

The chain carries TRBV10-3 and TRBJ2-7; D ambiguous. The CDR3 has 14 residues. V lost 0 bases, J lost 5 bases, and 11 bases lay in between. CDR1 and CDR2 (germline): ENHRY, SYGVKD. CDR3 sequence: CAISESVGSHEQYF. The DNA of the CDR3 is TGTGCCATCAGTGAGTCAGTGGGTTCCCACGAGCAGTACTTC.

V is TRBV20-1 and J is TRBJ2-7; 7 positions match TRBD1. V was pared by 0 bases and J by 5 bases, with 10 bases of the junction left unmatched. This CDR3 is built from 15 residues. Germline values: CDR1 DFQATT, CDR2 SNEGSKA (reference sequence). CDR3 sequence: CSARDFDRAIHEQYF. The CDR3 DNA follows: TGCAGTGCTAGAGATTTCGACAGGGCAATCCACGAGCAGTACTTC.

This clonotype was seen at least ten times. This chain connects TRBV20-1 to TRBJ2-7; TRBD1 might be the D (6 bases). Germline V gene sequence: CDR1 DFQATT, CDR2 SNEGSKA (reference sequence). With 1 base removed from V and 2 bases from J, the gap between germline ends came to 12 bases. The CDR3 extends over 14 amino acids. For the CDR3, the DNA is TGCAGTGCTAGAGTCCGGACAGCCACCTACGAGCAGTACTTC. This encodes CSARVRTATYEQYF.

This clonotype was counted ten times or more. The chain couples TRBV6-5 to TRBJ2-2; 7 nucleotides agree with TRBD2. The V gene's germline CDR1 is MNHEY and CDR2 SVGAGI. The V and J ends lost 4 bases and 6 bases, in that order; junction bases with no gene match: 5. CDR3 length: 14 amino acids. CDR3 in amino acids: CASSLGGYSGELFF. CDR3 nucleotide sequence: TGTGCCAGCAGTTTGGGGGGGTACTCCGGGGAGCTGTTTTTT.

This clonotype was counted between two and nine times. This chain connects TRBV11-2 to TRBJ2-3, with D possibly TRBD2 on 5 matching bases. Germline CDR1 and CDR2: SGHAT and FQNNGV. Trimming left V 5 bases short and J 6 bases short, with 9 bases between. The CDR3 is 12 amino acids. CDR3: CASSRDGDTQYF. The CDR3 coding sequence is TGTGCCAGCAGCCGGGATGGGGATACGCAGTATTTT.

This clonotype appeared many times. The chain is built from TRBV7-3 and TRBJ1-2; 7 bases are a match to TRBD1. The V gene end was trimmed by 1 base and the J gene end by 5 bases; junction bases not matched to a gene: 1. CDR1 and CDR2 from the germline V gene are SGHTA and FQGTGA. The CDR3 runs to 13 residues. CDR3 in DNA: TGTGCCAGCAGCTTAAGCAGGGGGTATGGCTACACCTTC. Amino acids: CASSLSRGYGYTF. The whole variable domain, remainder taken from reference TRBV7-3 and TRBJ1-2, is GAGVSQTPSNKVTEKGKYVELRCDPISGHTALYWYRQSLGQGPEFLIYFQGTGAADDSGLPNDRFFAVRPEGSVSTLKIQRTERGDSAVYLCASSLSRGYGYTFGSGTRLTVV.

The genes are TRBV18 and TRBJ1-2, with 9 nucleotides matching TRBD1. Germline V gene sequence: CDR1 KGHSH, CDR2 LQKENI. J was trimmed by 3 bases and V by 2 bases; bases with no gene match: 4. There are 15 residues in the CDR3. The CDR3: CASSPKQGADYGYTF. CDR3 sequence (DNA): TGTGCCAGCTCACCAAAACAGGGGGCTGACTATGGCTACACCTTC.

Notes on this clonotype: A much larger clone lies one base from this, so it may be a read error. The chain combines TRBV9 with TRBJ1-1; 7 positions agree with TRBD1. The CDR3 length is 15 residues. The germline V gene has CDR1 SGDLS and CDR2 YYNGEE. In nucleotides, the CDR3 is TGTGCCATCAGCGCGGGACAGACTTTGAACACTGAAGCTTTCTTT. This sequence encodes CAISAGQTLNTEAFF.